The rows below give T cell receptor beta chains drawn from one sample of a study of neoadjuvant nivolumab and ipilimumab in lung cancer. TCRdb's table, derived via immunoSEQ multiplex PCR, lists solely in-frame clones and lacks some. This table holds approximately 30,000 clones, approximately 78% found once. Sequenced here: tumor tissue, sampled after neoadjuvant nivolumab, alone or with ipilimumab, at or shortly before surgery. The receptors shown here come from an adult with non-small cell lung cancer. The CDR3 runs from the conserved cysteine through the conserved F or W. D genes are given only for firm matches. Part of the rows lack a size; the others show once, few, many or a class for expanded clones.

CASSASGGGTQYF	TGTGCCAGCAGCGCGTCCGGTGGGGGGACCCAGTACTTC	TRBV7-9	NA	TRBJ2-5	NA
CASSPVGSATEAFF	TGCGCCAGCAGCCCGGTCGGGAGTGCCACTGAAGCTTTCTTT	TRBV5-1	NA	TRBJ1-1	NA
CASSQDPPRRKVSTDTQYF	TGTGCCAGCAGCCAAGACCCCCCTCGGCGGAAGGTTAGCACAGATACGCAGTATTTT	TRBV4-2	NA	TRBJ2-3	once
CSVAPGQGIPFF	TGCAGCGTTGCCCCAGGACAGGGGATACCTTTCTTT	TRBV29-1	TRBD1	TRBJ1-1	few
CASSLAGRAETQYF	TGTGCCAGCAGTTTAGCGGGGAGGGCAGAGACCCAGTACTTC	TRBV27	TRBD2	TRBJ2-5	NA
CASSSPRGSSDEQFF	TGTGCCAGCAGCTCCCCGCGCGGTAGCAGCGATGAGCAGTTCTTC	TRBV11-2	NA	TRBJ2-1	NA
CASSYGLAEATYEQYF	TGTGCCAGCAGTTACGGCCTAGCGGAGGCAACCTACGAGCAGTACTTC	TRBV6-5	TRBD2	TRBJ2-7	NA
CASSRREDTQYF	TGTGCCAGCAGTAGGCGGGAAGATACGCAGTATTTT	TRBV25-1	NA	TRBJ2-3	once
CASSEAGTQNQPQHF	TGTGCCAGCAGTGAAGCCGGGACTCAAAATCAGCCCCAGCATTTT	TRBV6-1	NA	TRBJ1-5	NA
CAWSSPLIGGASLSGQPQHF	TGTGCCTGGAGTTCCCCCCTGATAGGGGGCGCCAGTTTAAGCGGTCAGCCCCAGCATTTT	TRBV30	TRBD1	TRBJ1-5	NA
CASSIDRSTGVYGYTF	TGTGCCAGTAGTATAGATAGGTCGACAGGGGTCTATGGCTACACCTTC	TRBV19	TRBD1	TRBJ1-2	medium-sized
CATSKGLAGGTEQFF	TGTGCCACCAGCAAAGGACTAGCGGGAGGGACTGAGCAGTTCTTC	TRBV15	TRBD2	TRBJ2-1	NA
CASSVASSGANVLTF	TGTGCCAGCAGCGTAGCCAGCTCTGGGGCCAACGTCCTGACTTTC	TRBV9	NA	TRBJ2-6	NA
CASSLGGGRSYNEQFF	TGTGCCAGCAGCTTGGGAGGGGGCAGGAGCTACAATGAGCAGTTCTTC	TRBV5-4	TRBD1	TRBJ2-1	once
CASCRGREEKLFF	TGTGCCAGCTGCAGGGGGCGCGAAGAAAAACTGTTTTTT	TRBV2	TRBD1	TRBJ1-4	NA
CASSPLGTSGIEETQYF	TGTGCCAGCAGCCCCCTCGGTACTAGCGGGATTGAAGAGACCCAGTACTTC	TRBV7-7	TRBD2	TRBJ2-5	NA
CASAPEGEKLFF	TGTGCCAGCGCCCCGGAGGGGGAAAAACTGTTTTTT	TRBV18	NA	TRBJ1-4	NA
CASSADTHTEAFF	TGTGCCAGCTCAGCCGACACTCACACTGAAGCTTTCTTT	TRBV18	NA	TRBJ1-1	NA
CAWSPRVSQPKLFF	TGTGCCTGGAGTCCTCGGGTCAGCCAGCCAAAACTGTTTTTT	TRBV30	NA	TRBJ1-4	NA
CASSRGQEITEAFF	TGTGCCAGCTCACGCGGACAGGAAATCACTGAAGCTTTCTTT	TRBV18	TRBD1	TRBJ1-1	once
CASSLRGQETQYF	TGTGCCAGCAGCCTAAGAGGACAAGAGACCCAGTACTTC	TRBV27	NA	TRBJ2-5	NA
CASSPDSLTEQFF	TGCGCCAGCAGCCCCGACAGTCTGACTGAGCAGTTCTTC	TRBV5-1	NA	TRBJ2-1	NA
CASSPTSVQETQYF	TGTGCCAGCAGTCCCACTAGCGTCCAAGAGACCCAGTACTTC	TRBV2	TRBD2	TRBJ2-5	NA
CASSLAMGVSNQPQHF	TGTGCCAGCAGCTTGGCCATGGGGGTGAGCAATCAGCCCCAGCATTTT	TRBV5-6	NA	TRBJ1-5	NA
CASSPGTSVSEQYF	TGTGCCAGCTCACCAGGGACTAGCGTTTCCGAGCAGTACTTC	TRBV18	TRBD2	TRBJ2-7	NA
CASSFPRAYEQYF	TGTGCCAGCAGCTTTCCCCGGGCCTACGAGCAGTACTTC	TRBV5-6	NA	TRBJ2-7	NA
CASLKEGVGGYTF	TGTGCCAGCCTAAAGGAAGGTGTAGGGGGCTACACCTTC	TRBV25-1	NA	TRBJ1-2	NA
CASQGGEPTGELFF	TGTGCCAGCCAGGGCGGAGAACCAACCGGGGAGCTGTTTTTT	TRBV11-3	NA	TRBJ2-2	few
CASSESWDGETQYF	TGTGCCAGCAGTGAATCCTGGGATGGAGAGACCCAGTACTTC	TRBV25-1	NA	TRBJ2-5	once
CASSQAGGGQPQHF	TGTGCCAGCAGCCAAGCAGGGGGCGGTCAGCCCCAGCATTTT	TRBV14	TRBD1	TRBJ1-5	NA
CANRDREFVTNEKLFF	TGTGCCAACAGGGACAGGGAATTCGTTACTAATGAAAAACTGTTTTTT	TRBV2	TRBD1	TRBJ1-4	NA
CASRGSSDEKLFF	TGTGCCAGCAGAGGGAGTAGCGATGAAAAACTGTTTTTT	TRBV5-4	NA	TRBJ1-4	NA
CASIDRVSDEQYF	TGTGCCAGCATCGACAGGGTATCGGACGAGCAGTACTTC	TRBV5-4	TRBD1	TRBJ2-7	NA
CATTGTSNTGELFF	TGCGCCACCACCGGGACATCGAACACCGGGGAGCTGTTTTTT	TRBV10-2	NA	TRBJ2-2	NA
CASSWNSGMSDEQFF	TGTGCCAGCTCCTGGAATAGCGGGATGTCGGATGAGCAGTTCTTC	TRBV6-5	TRBD2	TRBJ2-1	once
CASSGKLFF	TGTGCCAGCAGCGGAAAACTGTTTTTT	TRBV2	NA	TRBJ1-4	NA
CAWSVRSGYPGNTIYF	TGTGCCTGGAGTGTACGATCGGGGTACCCTGGAAACACCATATATTTT	TRBV30	NA	TRBJ1-3	once
CSVPDSTGGYGYTF	TGCAGCGTTCCGGATTCGACAGGGGGCTATGGCTACACCTTC	TRBV29-1	TRBD1	TRBJ1-2	NA
CASSPPWGYNEQFF	TGTGCCAGCTCACCCCCCTGGGGTTACAATGAGCAGTTCTTC	TRBV18	NA	TRBJ2-1	NA
CASSANVGRSIGGYTF	TGTGCCAGCAGCGCGAACGTGGGACGGAGTATTGGGGGCTACACCTTC	TRBV9	NA	TRBJ1-2	few
CASSFLGTGEETQYF	TGTGCCAGCAGTTTTTTAGGGACAGGAGAAGAGACCCAGTACTTC	TRBV27	TRBD1	TRBJ2-5	NA
CASSLVAGLETEAFF	TGTGCCAGCAGCTTAGTGGCAGGGCTGGAGACTGAAGCTTTCTTT	TRBV11-2	NA	TRBJ1-1	NA
CASSVTGTGYEQYF	TGCGCCAGCAGCGTAACCGGGACAGGCTACGAGCAGTACTTC	TRBV5-1	TRBD1	TRBJ2-7	NA
CASRGFGRDLYNEQFF	TGTGCCAGCAGGGGGTTCGGGAGGGACCTTTACAATGAGCAGTTCTTC	TRBV11-2	TRBD2	TRBJ2-1	NA
CASSMYLEAGYNEQFF	TGTGCCAGTAGTATGTACCTCGAGGCAGGCTACAATGAGCAGTTCTTC	TRBV19	NA	TRBJ2-1	NA
CSVIPGGFANGYTF	TGCAGCGTTATCCCTGGAGGGTTTGCGAATGGCTACACCTTC	TRBV29-1	NA	TRBJ1-2	NA
CASRASQETQYF	TGTGCCAGCAGGGCCAGCCAAGAGACCCAGTACTTC	TRBV2	NA	TRBJ2-5	few
CSVTGTPGWAFF	TGCAGCGTTACCGGGACCCCCGGTTGGGCTTTCTTT	TRBV29-1	NA	TRBJ1-1	NA
CASRGAGGSFLDTQYF	TGCGCCAGCCGGGGCGCCGGGGGTAGCTTTCTTGATACGCAGTATTTT	TRBV5-1	NA	TRBJ2-3	NA
CASRGQLNEKLFF	TGTGCCAGCCGGGGACAGCTTAATGAAAAACTGTTTTTT	TRBV6-6	TRBD1	TRBJ1-4	NA
CASSSWTGGNTIYF	TGTGCCAGCAGCTCCTGGACGGGAGGAAACACCATATATTTT	TRBV11-1	NA	TRBJ1-3	once
CASSPTSGLRTDTQYF	TGTGCCAGCTCACCAACGAGCGGCCTTCGCACAGATACGCAGTATTTT	TRBV18	NA	TRBJ2-3	NA
CSVEVDGAQHF	TGCAGCGTTGAAGTAGATGGGGCCCAGCATTTT	TRBV29-1	NA	TRBJ1-5	few
CASSSYPGTDTQYF	TGTGCCAGCAGCTCTTACCCGGGTACAGATACGCAGTATTTT	TRBV4-2	NA	TRBJ2-3	NA
CASSLVDRGHETQYF	TGTGCCAGCAGCTTGGTAGACAGGGGGCACGAGACCCAGTACTTC	TRBV5-6	TRBD1	TRBJ2-5	once
CASSPYQGASEQYF	TGTGCCAGCAGCCCTTATCAGGGGGCTTCGGAGCAGTACTTC	TRBV7-7	TRBD1	TRBJ2-7	few
CASSLLGLLSGNTIYF	TGTGCCAGCAGCTTATTGGGGCTCCTCTCTGGAAACACCATATATTTT	TRBV7-2	NA	TRBJ1-3	NA
CASTRPSGSTGELFF	TGTGCCAGCACCCGCCCTAGCGGGAGCACCGGGGAGCTGTTTTTT	TRBV7-9	TRBD2	TRBJ2-2	NA